One T cell receptor (beta chain) is described in this entry. Germline lookup yields CDR1 SQVTM and CDR2 ANQGSEA. CDR3 length: 14 residues. The J segment lost 4 bases and the V segment lost 7 bases, leaving 9 bases of the junction unmatched. Data came from immunoSEQ multiplex PCR; TCRdb stores just in-frame clones and leaves some out. This sample has 28,000 or so clones; approximately 88% occur once, and the top ten carry approximately 7.5%. This entry comes from a study of T cells in localized non-small cell lung cancer. The receptor was derived from a male donor at least 60 years old with stage I lung adenocarcinoma. The specimen comprised peripheral blood, sampled before any cancer treatment. The chain combines TRBV29-1 with TRBJ2-5; 10 nucleotides match TRBD1. CDR3 sequence (DNA): TGCAGCGGATCCGGGACAGGGGCCGGAGAGACCCAGTACTTC. Its protein is CSGSGTGAGETQYF.